This T cell receptor beta chain was identified in a study of shared clonotypes between healthy human individuals. Study-wide context: Each donor's CD8 memory used one plate, CD8 naive two, each CD4 subset three. General study results and limits: Relative to memory subsets, naive subsets generally showed larger estimated richness. Sampling covered blood only; tissue repertoires likely differ.

On this clone: What it recognizes is unknown.

Trimming at V came to 4 bases and at J to 0 bases, leaving 8 bases not matched to a gene. CDR1 and CDR2 (germline): SGDLS, YYNGEE. This CDR3 has 18 amino acids. Each sorted subset replicate got 200 ng genomic DNA, around 29,000 genomes. TCRdb's copy holds only in-frame clones and misses some; the assay was immunoSEQ multiplex PCR. This table holds millions of clones, 90% to 95% found once. The sample taken for sequencing was naive CD4+ T cells from PBMCs. Specified subset: CD45RA+ positively selected. This TCR derives from a man between 18 and 35 years old in good health. Some clones in this sample may be carry-over from other donors' samples. The rearrangement joins TRBV9 to TRBJ2-1; 12 bases align to TRBD2. CDR3 amino acids: CASSLGLAGLSSYNEQFF. Here the CDR3 DNA reads TGTGCCAGCAGCCTAGGACTAGCGGGGCTTAGCTCCTACAATGAGCAGTTCTTC.